The 6 T cell receptor beta chains below all came from one sample that was sequenced in a study of blood T cell repertoires in COVID-19. Sequencing used immunoSEQ multiplex PCR; TCRdb keeps in-frame clones, though not all of them. The sample records about 140,000 clones, around nine tenths being singletons. Sequenced material: peripheral blood. These receptors were taken from a woman in her forties with acute or convalescent COVID-19.

The rearrangement joins TRBV6-5 to TRBJ1-1; no clear D gene. Trimming pared 4 bases from V and 9 bases from J, leaving 18 bases between. This CDR3 contains 14 residues. Germline values: CDR1 MNHEY, CDR2 SVGAGI. The CDR3, as DNA: TGTGCCAGCAGTTCGACAAGGGAAGGGAGTAAAGCTTTCTTT. This sequence encodes CASSSTREGSKAFF.

The chain has TRBV14 and TRBJ1-4; D possibly corresponds to TRBD1 (6 bases). V was clipped by 2 bases and J by 4 bases, with 11 bases between them. Germline lookup yields CDR1 SGHDN and CDR2 FVKESK. CDR3 length: 15 amino acids. The CDR3 spells CASSQQTGFNEKLFF. The DNA of the CDR3 is TGTGCCAGCAGCCAACAGACAGGTTTTAATGAAAAACTGTTTTTT.

The chain is built from TRBV10-3 and TRBJ1-3; D is perhaps TRBD1 (5 bases). The germline gives CDR1 ENHRY, CDR2 SYGVKD. The CDR3 length is 15 residues. V was trimmed by 10 bases and J by 5 bases, leaving 21 bases between them. The CDR3 loop is CATWPGRASRNTIYF. Written as DNA, the CDR3 is TGTGCCACCTGGCCGGGCAGGGCTTCACGAAACACCATATATTTT.

The rearrangement joins TRBV4-1 to TRBJ2-1, with TRBD2 matching over 10 bases. The CDR3 is made up of 20 amino acids. Germline CDR1 is MGHRA and CDR2 is YSYEKL. The V and J ends lost 5 bases and 0 bases, in that order; junction bases with no gene match: 16. The CDR3 region is CASSDGEWLAGDTSYNEQFF. The CDR3 nucleotides read TGCGCCAGCAGCGATGGGGAATGGCTAGCGGGGGATACCTCCTACAATGAGCAGTTCTTC.

The V gene is TRBV5-6, the J gene TRBJ1-1, with TRBD1 matching 7 bases. Losses at the gene ends were 4 bases for V and 6 bases for J; bases not matched to a gene: 6. Germline CDR1 SGHDT, CDR2 YYEEEE. CDR3 length: 13 amino acids. CDR3 region: CASSQGGGSEAFF. The DNA for the CDR3 is TGTGCCAGCAGCCAGGGGGGCGGGTCTGAAGCTTTCTTT.

This chain joins TRBV25-1 and TRBJ2-1; D gene unclear. In germline, CDR1 is MGHDK, CDR2 SYGVNS. V lost 4 bases and J 5 bases, leaving 12 bases between the germline ends. This CDR3 has 14 residues. As DNA, the CDR3 is TGTGCCAGCAGTGTTTATTTAGGAGACAATGAGCAGTTCTTC. It yields the protein CASSVYLGDNEQFF.